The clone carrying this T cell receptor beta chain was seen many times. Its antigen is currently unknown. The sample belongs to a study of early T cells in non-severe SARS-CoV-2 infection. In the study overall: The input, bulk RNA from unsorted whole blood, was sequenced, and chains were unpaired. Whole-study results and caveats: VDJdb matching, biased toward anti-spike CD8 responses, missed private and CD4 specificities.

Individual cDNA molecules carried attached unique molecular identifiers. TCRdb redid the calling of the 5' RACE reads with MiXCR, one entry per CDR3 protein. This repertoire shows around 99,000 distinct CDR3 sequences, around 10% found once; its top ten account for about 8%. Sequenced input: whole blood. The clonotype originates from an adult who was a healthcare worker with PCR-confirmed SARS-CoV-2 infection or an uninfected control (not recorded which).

Here the CDR3 reads CASSQADSQETQYF. The DNA of the CDR3 is TGCGCCAGCAGCCAGGCGGACAGCCAAGAGACCCAGTACTTC. V and J are TRBV4-3 and TRBJ2-5; D might be TRBD1 (6 bases). V dropped 3 bases and J dropped 1 base, with 9 bases sitting between them. CDR1 is LGHNA, CDR2 YSLEER, per germline. The CDR3 sequence is 14 residues long.